The clone carrying this TCR beta chain came up once. Here immunoSEQ multiplex PCR was the method, and the copy in TCRdb shows in-frame clones only, minus some. The sample has roughly 100,000 clones; around 73% are singletons. This entry belongs to a study of blood T cell repertoires in COVID-19. Germline V gives CDR1 SGHDT, CDR2 YYEEEE. The CDR3 has 16 residues. V shed 4 bases, J shed 5 bases, and the junction held 12 bases outside the gene matches. Sequencing was done on a sample of peripheral blood. This TCR derives from a man aged 55 to 70 with active or convalescent COVID-19. This chain connects TRBV5-6 to TRBJ2-1, with TRBD2 matching over 7 bases. The CDR3 protein is CASSPLLLAGHNEQFF. CDR3 coding DNA: TGTGCCAGCAGCCCGTTACTCTTAGCGGGCCACAATGAGCAGTTCTTC.